This T cell receptor (beta chain) is drawn from a study of blood T cell repertoires in COVID-19. Data came from immunoSEQ multiplex PCR; TCRdb stores just in-frame clones and leaves some out. The table includes about 220,000 clones, about 79% detected once. What the recovered Cohort 3 donors had was two negative PCRs, clearance, or symptom resolution. The germline V gene has CDR1 SGHAT and CDR2 FQNNGV. V lost 5 bases and J lost 9; bases outside the gene matches: 16. This CDR3 is 17 amino acids long. Sequencing input: PBMCs or T cells enriched from blood (not recorded which). The V and J genes are TRBV11-2 and TRBJ1-6, with 7 bases that match TRBD1. This TCR was sampled from an older woman who had recovered from COVID-19. CDR3 nucleotide sequence: TGTGCCAGCAGCCCAACAGGGGACGCTATGGTGGTTTCACCCCTCCACTTT. Translation gives CASSPTGDAMVVSPLHF.